This TCR beta chain was retrieved from a study of CD8 T cells in ankylosing spondylitis. TCRdb re-called the 5' RACE reads with MiXCR, one entry per CDR3 protein. The sample contains approximately 250,000 distinct CDR3 sequences, more than 9% of which appear only once. Study-wide findings and caveats: Clones tied to disease were said to be significantly enriched in matched ankylosing spondylitis synovial fluid. It appeared that ankylosing spondylitis blood was characterized by a TCR beta motif of about 8 highly homologous variants.

In this sample, this clonotype turned up many times. Its antigen is as yet unknown. CDR1 and CDR2 from the germline V gene are MNHEY and SVGEGT. The V gene end was trimmed by 5 bases and the J gene end by 2 bases; junction bases not matched to a gene: 14. The CDR3 extends over 17 amino acids. The chain recombines TRBV6-2 or TRBV6-3 with TRBJ1-1; 7 bases agree with TRBD1. The sequenced material came from blood, either unsorted or a sorted T cell fraction (not recorded which). This receptor was taken from a male donor with ankylosing spondylitis or in good health (not recorded which). This chain's CDR3 is CASSQNRGRLVNTEAFF. Written as DNA, the CDR3 is TGTGCCAGCAGTCAAAACAGGGGACGGCTAGTTAACACTGAAGCTTTCTTT.